The next 6 T cell receptor beta chains were all read from a single sample in a study of human T cells and chemical hapten exposure. Time point denoted: patch test 3, about 24 weeks after DPC sensitization. Treatment indicated: therapeutic diphenylcyclopropenone sensitization with weekly scalp DPC. TCRdb used MiXCR to reprocess the RACE reads, holding one entry per CDR3 protein. The table has 150,000 to 200,000 distinct CDR3 sequences, 25% to 35% seen once; the top ten hold 2% to 2.5%. The specimen comprised whole blood, sampled in connection with sensitization to the hapten diphenylcyclopropenone (DPC). All receptors come from a woman younger than 30 with alopecia areata. Some clones in this sample may be carry-over from other donors' samples.

This clonotype was recorded at least ten times. V usage is TRBV27 and J usage is TRBJ1-1; a weak D match, TRBD1 (5 bases). The CDR3 loop spans 15 amino acids. Germline V CDR1 and CDR2: MNHEY, SMNVEV (reference sequence). The V gene lost 2 bases and the J gene lost 7 bases, with 17 bases spanning the gap. The CDR3 coding sequence is TGTGCCAGCAGTTTACTTGGGACCGCGGGCCATGAAGCTTTCTTT. Protein: CASSLLGTAGHEAFF.

The chain is built from TRBV20-1 and TRBJ2-2; perhaps TRBD2 as D (6 bases). Looked up from germline, CDR1 is DFQATT and CDR2 is SNEGSKA (reference sequence). The CDR3 loop spans 16 amino acids. V was shortened by 7 bases and J by 5 bases, with 23 bases between the two germline ends. The CDR3 bases are TGCAGTGTTCTAGGCCCCACTGGTCGGGGGACCGGGGAGCTGTTTTTT. Amino acid sequence: CSVLGPTGRGTGELFF.

CDR3 loop: CASRAQGITARGYTF. The DNA for the CDR3 is TGTGCCAGCAGAGCACAGGGCATTACGGCCAGGGGCTACACCTTC. J is TRBJ1-2 and V is TRBV2; tentative D call: TRBD1 (6 bases). Trimming stripped 6 bases from V and 8 bases from J, with 22 bases between. The CDR3 spans 15 residues. Germline V gene sequence: CDR1 SNHLY, CDR2 FYNNEI.

The chain links TRBV5-1 to TRBJ1-4; D is unclear. CDR1 and CDR2 (germline): SGHRS, YFSETQ. Trimming shortened V by 2 bases and J by 5 bases, and 7 bases separated the two germline ends. The CDR3 has 13 amino acids. The chain's CDR3 is CASSFSPNEKLFF. The CDR3 DNA reads as TGCGCCAGCAGCTTTAGTCCGAATGAAAAACTGTTTTTT.

V and J are TRBV28 and TRBJ2-2; no firm D call. The CDR3 runs 13 residues. Germline lookup yields CDR1 MDHEN and CDR2 SYDVKM. The germline V and J ends were trimmed by 0 bases and 3 bases, with 2 bases remaining between them. CDR3 nucleotide sequence: TGTGCCAGCAGTTTATGGCACACCGGGGAGCTGTTTTTT. It codes for CASSLWHTGELFF.

The chain is built from TRBV12-3 or TRBV12-4 and TRBJ2-1; no clear D. V dropped 10 bases and J dropped 7 bases, with 11 bases sitting between them. This CDR3 contains 11 residues. CDR3 DNA: TGTGCCACCGGTCACGGGAATGAGCAGTTCTTC. Its translation: CATGHGNEQFF.